Below, 7 T cell receptor beta chains from the same sample are listed, as sequenced in a study of T cell responses to AZD1222 COVID-19 vaccine. The method was immunoSEQ multiplex PCR; TCRdb's version includes in-frame clones alone and lacks a portion of them. The sample records roughly 120,000 clones, about 86% being singletons. Material: peripheral blood, obtained on day 0 of AZD1222 vaccination. These receptors originate from an adult in good health.

This chain links TRBV28 with TRBJ1-5; tentatively, D is TRBD1 (6 bases). Per the germline V gene, CDR1 is MDHEN and CDR2 is SYDVKM. The ends were cut back, 8 bases at V and 4 bases at J, with 18 bases in the middle. The CDR3 length is 15 residues. CDR3 in DNA: TGTGCCAGCGACCTCTCCGACAGGTTGAATCAGCCCCAGCATTTT. Its protein is CASDLSDRLNQPQHF.

The J gene is TRBJ2-7, the V gene TRBV13, with 7 bases identical to TRBD1. Per germline, CDR1 PRHDT and CDR2 FYEKMQ (reference sequence). CDR3 length: 14 residues. The V and J ends lost 5 bases and 3 bases, in that order; junction bases with no gene match: 7. The CDR3 region has the DNA TGTGCCAGCAGCGAAGGGACAGAGAACTACGAGCAGTACTTC. Its translation is CASSEGTENYEQYF.

The chain couples TRBV2 to TRBJ1-4; 7 nucleotides align to TRBD1. The CDR3 length is 14 residues. V was pared by 6 bases and J by 2 bases, with 3 bases of the junction left unmatched. From germline, CDR1 is SNHLY and CDR2 FYNNEI. CDR3 protein: CASRTGQTNEKLFF. Written as DNA, the CDR3 is TGTGCCAGCAGAACGGGACAGACTAATGAAAAACTGTTTTTT.

The chain uses TRBV19 and TRBJ1-1; D may be TRBD1 (6 bases). Per the germline V gene, CDR1 is LNHDA and CDR2 is SQIVND (reference sequence). The CDR3 has 13 amino acids. Trimming shortened V by 3 bases and J by 6 bases, and 11 bases separated the two germline ends. The CDR3 sequence is CASSIWGLAEAFF. CDR3 DNA: TGTGCCAGTAGTATTTGGGGGCTCGCTGAAGCTTTCTTT.

V is TRBV30 and J is TRBJ1-2, with 7 bases aligning to TRBD1. The CDR3 is made up of 14 amino acids. The trim removed 6 bases at V and 4 bases at J, leaving 11 bases unmatched. The V gene's germline CDR1 is GTSNPN and CDR2 SVGIG (reference sequence). The CDR3 loop is CACPRQGQAYGYTF. The CDR3 DNA reads TGTGCCTGCCCCCGACAGGGCCAGGCCTATGGCTACACCTTC.

This chain links TRBV7-9 with TRBJ1-5; D remains ambiguous. The CDR3 extends over 14 amino acids. Germline CDR1 reads SEHNR; CDR2 reads FQNEAQ (reference sequence). The ends were cut back, 2 bases at V and 0 bases at J, with 5 bases in the middle. CDR3 region: CASSLSSSNQPQHF. Written as DNA, the CDR3 is TGTGCCAGCAGCTTATCCTCTAGCAATCAGCCCCAGCATTTT.

This chain connects TRBV9 to TRBJ2-3; 12 nucleotides align to TRBD2. V lost 2 bases, J lost 3 bases, and 1 base stayed unmatched. Per germline, CDR1 SGDLS and CDR2 YYNGEE. CDR3 length equals 15 residues. This chain's CDR3 is CASSVGLAGTDTQYF. DNA of the CDR3: TGTGCCAGCAGCGTCGGACTAGCGGGAACAGATACGCAGTATTTT.